The TCR beta chain described here comes from a study of cytomegalovirus exposure and HLA in healthy donors. Study-level results: It was approximately 150 TCR beta chains that were listed as cytomegalovirus-associated. In the 120 validation repertoires, around 95% of cluster scores exceeded 0, per a later analysis.

Looked up from germline, CDR1 is LNHNV and CDR2 is YYDKDF (reference sequence). The CDR3 sequence is 10 residues long. V lost 5 bases and J lost 9, with 5 bases in between. Clones were sequenced by immunoSEQ multiplex PCR, and TCRdb holds only the in-frame ones, with some missing. The table records around 190,000 clones, 86% of them present only once. Details on this clone: Its antigen is not identified.

The TCR comes from a man aged 30 to 39 in good health and CMV-seropositive. The sequenced sample consisted of PBMCs. V is TRBV15 and J is TRBJ2-1; D is ambiguous. In DNA, the CDR3 is TGTGCCACCAGCGGAGTTGAGCAGTTCTTC. This gives the protein CATSGVEQFF.